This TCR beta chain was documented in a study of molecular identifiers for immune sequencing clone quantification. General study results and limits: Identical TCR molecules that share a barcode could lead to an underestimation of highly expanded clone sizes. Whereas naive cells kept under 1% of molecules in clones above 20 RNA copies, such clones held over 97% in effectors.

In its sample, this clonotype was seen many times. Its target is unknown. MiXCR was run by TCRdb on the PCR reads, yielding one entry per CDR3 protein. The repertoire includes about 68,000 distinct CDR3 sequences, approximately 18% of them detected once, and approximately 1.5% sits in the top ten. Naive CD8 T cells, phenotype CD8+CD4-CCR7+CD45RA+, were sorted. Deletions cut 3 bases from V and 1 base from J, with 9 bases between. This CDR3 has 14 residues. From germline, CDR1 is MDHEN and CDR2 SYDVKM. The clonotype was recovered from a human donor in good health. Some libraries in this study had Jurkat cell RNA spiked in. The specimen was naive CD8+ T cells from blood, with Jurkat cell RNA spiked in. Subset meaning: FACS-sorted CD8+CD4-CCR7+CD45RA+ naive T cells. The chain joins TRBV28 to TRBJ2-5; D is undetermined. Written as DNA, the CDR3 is TGTGCCAGCAGTTTTAGACCTACCCAAGAGACCCAGTACTTC. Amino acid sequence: CASSFRPTQETQYF.